The clone carrying this TCR beta chain was counted only a few times. The data are from a study of graft-versus-host responses after intestinal transplantation. Processing released intraepithelial and lamina propria lymphocytes from the graft tissue. CDR1 and CDR2 from the germline V gene are SEHNR and FQNEAQ (reference sequence). Trimming pared 3 bases from V and 6 bases from J, leaving 11 bases between. The CDR3 extends over 14 amino acids. Some clones are missing from TCRdb's copy, which holds only in-frame ones; the method was immunoSEQ multiplex PCR. The sample includes approximately 20,000 clones, around 76% of them seen just once.

The receptor was derived from a human patient who received an intestinal transplant, so some T cells may come from the graft donor. The sample in question was ileum tissue, obtained less than 21 days after intestinal transplant. The chain employs TRBV7-9 and TRBJ1-4; D may be TRBD1 (5 bases). The CDR3 DNA reads as TGTGCCAGCAGCTTCGGCCGGGGGTATGAAAAACTGTTTTTT. Encoded protein: CASSFGRGYEKLFF.